A single sample gave rise to the 5 T cell receptor beta chains below, sequenced in a study of T cells in Graves' hyperthyroidism and ophthalmopathy. Amplified TCR beta CDR3 regions came from RNA transcripts. The HTBI primer set was used in a first-round RT-PCR of the TCR CDR3. TCRdb itself ran the multiplex PCR reads through MiXCR, one entry per CDR3 protein. This sample has 250,000 to 300,000 distinct CDR3 sequences; less than 15% occur once, and the top ten carry 13%. The sequencing sample was made of blood. The receptors were sampled from a woman aged 40 to 55 with Graves' hyperthyroidism that later progressed to Graves' ophthalmopathy.

The sample holds many counts of this clonotype. This chain uses TRBV5-1 with TRBJ2-7; TRBD1 matches at 7 bases. Looked up from germline, CDR1 is SGHRS and CDR2 is YFSETQ. The CDR3 spans 21 residues. With V trimmed by 3 bases and J by 2 bases, 26 bases remained unmatched. The CDR3 spells CASSSIPTGDIPPQGPYEQYF. The CDR3 DNA sequence: TGCGCCAGCAGCTCGATACCTACAGGGGACATACCCCCGCAAGGGCCCTACGAGCAGTACTTC.

In this sample, this clonotype turned up many times. The chain uses TRBV20-1 and TRBJ2-3, with D possibly matching TRBD1 (5 bases). Germline CDR1 is DFQATT and CDR2 is SNEGSKA (reference sequence). V was trimmed by 5 bases and J by 1 base, leaving 13 bases between them. CDR3 length equals 14 residues. The CDR3 nucleotides are TGCAGTGCTGGGGAAGTAGGGGGCACAGATACGCAGTATTTT. It codes for CSAGEVGGTDTQYF.

This chain uses TRBV11-2 with TRBJ2-1; D is unclear. V gave up 2 bases and J gave up 0 bases, with 14 bases separating them. The CDR3 length is 17 residues. Per germline, CDR1 SGHAT and CDR2 FQNNGV. The CDR3 bases are TGTGCCAGCAGCTTAATTGTGACGGCCCCCTCCTACAATGAGCAGTTCTTC. The encoded protein is CASSLIVTAPSYNEQFF.

This clonotype has a single count. Possible read error: a much larger clone is one base away. It is likely a read error, because the conserved phenylalanine at the end of the CDR3 is missing. The chain employs TRBV14 and TRBJ1-1; the D is unclear. V shed 1 base and J shed 5 bases, with 8 bases lying between them. CDR3 length equals 13 residues. The germline V gene has CDR1 SGHDN and CDR2 FVKESK. CDR3 residues: CASSQVGSTEAFV. The CDR3, as DNA: TGTGCCAGCAGCCAAGTTGGCTCGACTGAAGCTTTCGTT.

This clonotype occurred many times. The rearrangement joins TRBV7-3 to TRBJ2-5; D is uncertain. The germline gives CDR1 SGHTA, CDR2 FQGTGA. V was cut by 1 base and J by 0 bases, with 9 bases left in between. The CDR3 contains 15 residues. The CDR3 loop reads CASSLNPQNQETQYF. The CDR3, as DNA: TGTGCCAGCAGCTTAAACCCACAGAACCAAGAGACCCAGTACTTC.